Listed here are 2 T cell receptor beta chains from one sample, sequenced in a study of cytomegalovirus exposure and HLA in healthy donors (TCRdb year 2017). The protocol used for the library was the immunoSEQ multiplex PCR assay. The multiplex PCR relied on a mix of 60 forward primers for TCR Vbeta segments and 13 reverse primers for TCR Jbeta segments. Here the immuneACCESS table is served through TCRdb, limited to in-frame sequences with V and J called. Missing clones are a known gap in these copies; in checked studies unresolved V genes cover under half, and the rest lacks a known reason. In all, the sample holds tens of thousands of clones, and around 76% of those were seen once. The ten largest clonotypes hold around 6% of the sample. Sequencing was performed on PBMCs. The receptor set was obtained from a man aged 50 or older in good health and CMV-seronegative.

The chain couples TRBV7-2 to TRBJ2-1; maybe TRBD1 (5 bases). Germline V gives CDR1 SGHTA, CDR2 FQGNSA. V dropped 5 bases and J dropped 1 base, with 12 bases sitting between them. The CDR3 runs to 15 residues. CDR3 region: CASSIRVGSYNEQFF. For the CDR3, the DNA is TGTGCCAGCAGCATCAGGGTAGGTTCCTACAATGAGCAGTTCTTC.

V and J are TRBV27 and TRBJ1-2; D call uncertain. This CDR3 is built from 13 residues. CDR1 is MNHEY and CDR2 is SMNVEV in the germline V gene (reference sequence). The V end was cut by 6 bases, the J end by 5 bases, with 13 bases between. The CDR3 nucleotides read TGTGCCAGCAGAACCGGGATAGGGTATGGCTACACCTTC. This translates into CASRTGIGYGYTF.